This T cell receptor (beta chain) emerged from a study of preoperative IRX-2 immunotherapy in early breast cancer. Remarks on this clone: Compared with germline, one end of the junction differs, possibly owing to a read error.

Germline CDR1 and CDR2: MNHEY and SMNVEV (reference sequence). The CDR3 has 16 amino acids. The treatment: preoperative locoregional IRX-2 cytokine immunotherapy. Method: immunoSEQ multiplex PCR; TCRdb's copy keeps in-frame clones and lacks some. This sample yields around 95,000 clones, of which roughly 89% are seen a single time; 2% to 2.5% belongs to the top ten. The starting material was tumor tissue, obtained after IRX-2 immunotherapy. The V and J genes are TRBV27 and TRBJ2-2; the D is unclear. This clonotype was sampled from a human donor with breast cancer. In DNA, the CDR3 is TGTGCCACCAGTGATTCACCACCTTCGAACACCGGGGAGCTGTTTTTT. It encodes CATSDSPPSNTGELFF.